These T cell receptor beta chains were read from a single sample in a study of blood T cell repertoires in COVID-19. Clones were sequenced by immunoSEQ multiplex PCR, and TCRdb holds only the in-frame ones, with some missing. The sample yields roughly 42,000 clones, roughly 90% seen once. Source material: peripheral blood. All receptors derive from a man aged 50-60 years with active COVID-19. CDR3s include the opening cysteine and the closing phenylalanine or tryptophan. D genes are given only for firm matches. The size field is filled for only some rows; it gives once, few, many or a size class.

NA,TRBJ1-1,TRBV5-1,NA,TGCGCCAGCAGTACCGGGATCATGAACACTGAAGCTTTCTTT,CASSTGIMNTEAFF
NA,TRBJ1-2,TRBV5-8,once,TGTGCCAGCAGCTTGTTCGCAGTTGATACTGGCTACACCTTC,CASSLFAVDTGYTF
NA,TRBJ1-3,TRBV19,NA,TGTGCCAGTAGGACGGGGGTTAACACCATATATTTT,CASRTGVNTIYF
NA,TRBJ2-6,TRBV5-1,once,TGCGCCAGCAGCCCTACAGCCTCTGGGGCCAACGTCCTGACTTTC,CASSPTASGANVLTF
TRBD1,TRBJ2-3,TRBV7-8,NA,TGTGCCAGCAGCTTAATCACAGGCCCGGGACAGGGGTTGGGCGGTACGCAGTATTTT,CASSLITGPGQGLGGTQYF
TRBD1,TRBJ1-5,TRBV7-2,NA,TGTGCCAGCAGCTCCGGACAGGGGGCAGTTCAGCCCCAGCATTTT,CASSSGQGAVQPQHF
TRBD1,TRBJ2-3,TRBV4-1,NA,TGCGCCAGCAGCCGATCCGGGACAGGTTTTACAGATACGCAGTATTTT,CASSRSGTGFTDTQYF
TRBD1,TRBJ2-5,TRBV5-4,NA,TGTGCCAGCAGCACCGGGACAGAAAAAGAGACCCAGTACTTC,CASSTGTEKETQYF
NA,TRBJ2-5,TRBV5-6,NA,TGTGCCAGCAGCTTCCAGGGGCAGACCCAGTACTTC,CASSFQGQTQYF
TRBD2,TRBJ2-5,TRBV29-1,NA,TGCAGGTGGGGAGCGGGGGGGACCCAGTACTTC,CRWGAGGTQYF
TRBD2,TRBJ2-3,TRBV6-4,once,TGTGCCAGCAGTGAAAATAGCGGGGGTACAGATACGCAGTATTTT,CASSENSGGTDTQYF
NA,TRBJ2-7,TRBV27,NA,TGTGCCAGCAGTTTATCCTCGGGGGGCGCCCCCTACGAGCAGTACTTC,CASSLSSGGAPYEQYF
NA,TRBJ1-2,TRBV11-2,few,TGTGCCAGCAGCTTATCCAGTGATGGCTACACCTTC,CASSLSSDGYTF
NA,TRBJ1-6,TRBV3-1/TRBV3-2,NA,TGTGCCAGCAGCCAATCGGACAGTTTTTCGTATAATTCACCCCTCCACTTT,CASSQSDSFSYNSPLHF
TRBD2,TRBJ2-1,TRBV7-8,NA,TGTGCCAGCAGCCCCGGCGGGGGTAGGTACAATGAGCAGTTCTTC,CASSPGGGRYNEQFF
NA,TRBJ1-3,TRBV29-1,NA,TGCAGCGTGCGGACATTCTCATCTGGAAACACCATATATTTT,CSVRTFSSGNTIYF
TRBD2,TRBJ2-7,TRBV10-2,NA,TGCGCCAGCCGCCTTAGCGGGGGGGCTTACGAGCAGTACTTC,CASRLSGGAYEQYF
NA,TRBJ2-7,TRBV7-9,once,TGTGCCAGCAGCTTAGAGGTTCTTGACAGGCTGCGATCCTACGAGCAGTACTTC,CASSLEVLDRLRSYEQYF
TRBD1,TRBJ1-1,TRBV7-2,NA,TGTGCCAGCAGCAAACGGACAGGGTCAAACACTGAAGCTTTCTTT,CASSKRTGSNTEAFF
NA,TRBJ2-7,TRBV5-5,NA,TGTGCCAGCAGCTTGGGTCAGGGCGGCTACGAGCAGTACTTC,CASSLGQGGYEQYF
NA,TRBJ2-7,TRBV7-9,NA,TGTGCCAGCAGCTTAGAAGGCAGGGTGAGCGTTCAATACTTC,CASSLEGRVSVQYF
NA,TRBJ2-2,TRBV27,NA,TGTGCCAGCAGTGCACCGGGACACGGGAACACCGGGGAGCTGTTTTTT,CASSAPGHGNTGELFF
NA,TRBJ1-1,TRBV3-1/TRBV3-2,NA,TGTGCCAGCAGCCACGGACAGAAGAACACTGAAGCTTTCTTT,CASSHGQKNTEAFF
NA,TRBJ1-6,TRBV6-5,NA,TGTGCCAGCAGTACGCAGTATAATTCACCCCTCCACTTT,CASSTQYNSPLHF
TRBD1,TRBJ1-3,TRBV3-1/TRBV3-2,NA,TGTGCCAGCAGCTCCCGGGACAGGCCCATCTCTGGTGGAAACACCATATATTTT,CASSSRDRPISGGNTIYF
NA,TRBJ2-5,TRBV30,NA,TGTGCCTGGAGTCAGGGTCGGGAGACCCAGTACTTC,CAWSQGRETQYF
TRBD2,TRBJ2-2,TRBV6-2/TRBV6-3,NA,TGTGCCAGCAGTTACTCGCTTCGGGGACTAGCGGGTGATAACACCGGGGAGCTGTTTTTT,CASSYSLRGLAGDNTGELFF
TRBD1,TRBJ2-5,TRBV3-1/TRBV3-2,NA,TGTGCCAGTACCGCCGGGACAGGGGGTGGGGAGACCCAGTACTTC,CASTAGTGGGETQYF
NA,TRBJ1-6,TRBV5-1,NA,TGCGCCAGCAGCTTGGGCCAGGGCGAGTCACCCCTCCACTTT,CASSLGQGESPLHF
NA,TRBJ2-3,TRBV6-5,NA,TGTGCCAGCAGTAATCTCGGACAGACAGATACGCAGTATTTT,CASSNLGQTDTQYF
NA,TRBJ1-1,TRBV28,NA,TGTGCCAGCAATATAGAGGGGAACACTGAAGCTTTCTTT,CASNIEGNTEAFF
NA,TRBJ2-7,TRBV7-9,NA,TGTGCCAGCAGCTTTGGTGGGACTGGAGGATTCGAGCAGTACTTC,CASSFGGTGGFEQYF
NA,TRBJ2-5,TRBV5-4,NA,TGTGCCAGCAGCTTCGATGCTCGGGAGACCCAGTACTTC,CASSFDARETQYF
TRBD1,TRBJ2-2,TRBV24-1,NA,TGTGCCACCAGTGATTCCAGACAGGGGGAAACCGGGGAGCTGTTTTTT,CATSDSRQGETGELFF
TRBD1,TRBJ1-2,TRBV5-4,NA,TGTGCCAGCAGCCGGGACAGGGTCGTCGATGGCTACACCTTC,CASSRDRVVDGYTF
NA,TRBJ2-7,TRBV30,NA,TGTGCCTGGAGCTACACGGGAGAGCAGTACTTC,CAWSYTGEQYF
NA,TRBJ2-3,TRBV27,NA,TGTGCCAGCAGTTTGAGGACCAAGGGGTCTGATACGCAGTATTTT,CASSLRTKGSDTQYF
TRBD2,TRBJ2-1,TRBV9,NA,TGTGCCAGCAGCCGCGGGGGGGCAACGTCCTACAATGAGCAGTTCTTC,CASSRGGATSYNEQFF
NA,TRBJ2-2,TRBV19,medium-sized,TGTGCCAGTAGTACGGCCTGGGGGCTAGGCGGGGAGCTGTTTTTT,CASSTAWGLGGELFF
NA,TRBJ2-2,TRBV29-1,NA,TGCAGCGTTTCTTCCCATGGAGACACCGGGGAGCTGTTTTTT,CSVSSHGDTGELFF
NA,TRBJ2-3,TRBV6-6,NA,TGTGCCAGCAGTCACAGGGTCTTTTTGGGCACAGATACGCAGTATTTT,CASSHRVFLGTDTQYF
TRBD1,TRBJ2-7,TRBV9,NA,TGTGCCAGCAGCGATGGGACAGGGGCGTTCGAGCAGTACTTC,CASSDGTGAFEQYF
TRBD1,TRBJ1-6,TRBV7-2,NA,TGTGCCAGCAGATATGACAGGGCTAATAATTCACCCCTCCACTTT,CASRYDRANNSPLHF
TRBD1,TRBJ1-6,TRBV4-2,NA,TGTGCCAGCAGCCAAGAAGGGGACAGGGACTCATCACCCCTCCACTTT,CASSQEGDRDSSPLHF
TRBD1,TRBJ1-2,TRBV6-5,NA,TGTGCCAGCAGTCCCACAGGGGGCTATGGCTACACCTTC,CASSPTGGYGYTF
NA,TRBJ2-3,TRBV20-1,NA,TGCAGTGCTAGTACACAGGGAATGCAGTATTTT,CSASTQGMQYF
NA,TRBJ2-2,TRBV7-9,NA,TGTGCCAGCAGCTTCCAGTTTGGACAGAACACCGGGGAGCTGTTTTTT,CASSFQFGQNTGELFF
TRBD2,TRBJ2-7,TRBV5-1,NA,TGCGCCAGCAGCTTGGCCGGGACTAGCGGGGGTAAATACGAGCAGTACTTC,CASSLAGTSGGKYEQYF
NA,TRBJ2-7,TRBV6-5,NA,TGTGCCAGCAGTCACCGGGACTCCGGGGCCTACGAGCAGTACTTC,CASSHRDSGAYEQYF
TRBD1,TRBJ1-5,TRBV6-5,NA,TGTGCCAGCAGCCGACAGGGCCAGAATCAGCCCCAGCATTTT,CASSRQGQNQPQHF
NA,TRBJ2-2,TRBV5-4,NA,TGTGCCAGCAGCTTGAAGCCCAGGGGGGATCCCGGGGAGCTGTTTTTT,CASSLKPRGDPGELFF
TRBD2,TRBJ2-5,TRBV7-9,NA,TGTGCCAGCAGCTCCAACTCTGGGATAGCGGGGGACAAGGAGACCCAGTACTTC,CASSSNSGIAGDKETQYF
TRBD2,TRBJ2-7,TRBV19,few,TGTGCCAGTAGTCGAAGTACTAGCGGGGGGGGACGTCGTGAGCAGTACTTC,CASSRSTSGGGRREQYF
NA,TRBJ1-4,TRBV5-6,NA,TGTGCCAGCAGCTTGATAGTTGCAACTAATGAAAAACTGTTTTTT,CASSLIVATNEKLFF